The clone carrying this T cell receptor beta chain has only one observation. This sample was included in a study of blood T cell repertoires in COVID-19. V was clipped by 4 bases and J by 8 bases, with 12 bases between them. CDR1 is MGHDK and CDR2 is SYGVNS in the germline V gene. The CDR3 has 13 residues. TCRdb's table, derived via immunoSEQ multiplex PCR, lists solely in-frame clones and lacks some. The data contain about 100,000 clones, just under 80% of them singletons. V and J are TRBV25-1 and TRBJ2-1; a weak D match, TRBD2 (5 bases). What was sequenced was peripheral blood. This TCR was recovered from a man in his 70s with active or convalescent COVID-19. The CDR3 is CASSGTHGDEQFF. The DNA for the CDR3 is TGTGCCAGCAGTGGGACTCACGGCGATGAGCAGTTCTTC.